The T cell receptor (beta chain) under discussion was sequenced for a study of cytomegalovirus exposure and HLA in healthy donors. V shed 1 base and J 6 bases; nucleotides not matched to a gene: 8. This CDR3 has 15 amino acids. Germline V lookup: CDR1 MDHEN, CDR2 SYDVKM. Concerning this clone itself: Its antigen is undetermined.

It was with 60 Vbeta and 13 Jbeta primers that the PCR ran. Repertoires were generated with immunoSEQ multiplex PCR, while TCRdb's copy carries only in-frame clones and drops some. This table holds about 190,000 clones, around 87% found once. Study observations and caveats: In vitro data verified three CMV-associated chains as specific for CMV antigens.

The sequenced sample was PBMCs. The chain recombines TRBV28 with TRBJ1-1, with 7 bases identical to TRBD1. The receptor was derived from a young man in good health and CMV-seronegative. The CDR3 sequence: CASSLLRRDRSEAFF. The CDR3 DNA reads TGTGCCAGCAGTTTATTGAGGAGGGACAGATCTGAAGCTTTCTTT.